This T cell receptor beta chain was profiled in a study of T cells in Graves' hyperthyroidism and ophthalmopathy. Background on the study: Staff took peripheral blood when the initial diagnosis was made, before any treatment began. Whole-study findings and limits: The model made its ophthalmopathy prediction, and onset followed a median approximately 6 months later.

Orbital computed tomography and thyroid ultrasound, together with serum TRAb and thyroxine and clinical symptoms, were used for diagnoses. The PBMCs studied were ones that came from 9 to 10 ml fresh peripheral blood. Amplification of TCR beta CDR3 regions was performed using RNA transcripts as template. The HTBI set primed first-round TCR CDR3 RT-PCR. TCRdb analysed the multiplex PCR reads with MiXCR anew, one entry per CDR3 protein. The sample yields a few hundred thousand distinct CDR3 sequences, approximately 15% seen once. Germline V lookup: CDR1 SGHAT, CDR2 FQNNGV. V was trimmed by 7 bases and J by 6 bases, leaving 19 bases between them. CDR3 length: 15 residues. There are many counts of this clonotype. Its antigen is not identified.

The specimen sequenced was blood. This TCR was sampled from a woman between 18 and 29 years old with Graves' hyperthyroidism. V and J are TRBV11-2 and TRBJ2-1, with D unclear. The CDR3 DNA follows: TGTGCCAGCAACTTGGGTTTGCAACCCCCCAATGAGCAGTTCTTC. This sequence encodes CASNLGLQPPNEQFF.